What follows are 5 T cell receptor beta chains derived from one specimen sequenced in a study of OX40 agonist ivuxolimab in advanced cancers. Generated by immunoSEQ multiplex PCR, the TCRdb table keeps only in-frame clones and is missing some. In the table there are tens of thousands of clones, 75% to 90% of which are singletons. The sample consisted of CD4+ or CD8+ T cells sorted from blood, taken in a trial of the OX40 agonist ivuxolimab. These receptors originate from an adult with an advanced solid tumor such as melanoma, head and neck, liver or kidney cancer.

This chain joins TRBV5-6 and TRBJ2-3; TRBD2 agrees at 7 bases. After removal of 6 bases from V and 6 bases from J, the junction contained 16 bases not matched to a gene. This CDR3 is 16 amino acids long. Germline V gene sequence: CDR1 SGHDT, CDR2 YYEEEE. The CDR3 reads CASTAQLAFEWDTQYF. The CDR3 region has the DNA TGTGCCAGCACCGCACAACTAGCGTTTGAATGGGATACGCAGTATTTT.

The chain employs TRBV5-1 and TRBJ2-5; D is perhaps TRBD1 (6 bases). This CDR3 is 14 amino acids long. Germline CDR1 reads SGHRS; CDR2 reads YFSETQ. V lost 0 bases, J lost 3 bases, and 9 bases lay in between. CDR3 nucleotide sequence: TGCGCCAGCAGCTTGGCCGGACAGAAAGAGACCCAGTACTTC. This encodes CASSLAGQKETQYF.

The chain combines TRBV9 with TRBJ1-1; D is ambiguous. V was trimmed by 4 bases and J by 1 base, leaving 17 bases between them. The CDR3 has 16 amino acids. Germline V CDR1 and CDR2: SGDLS, YYNGEE. The CDR3 protein is CASSPHVGQKNTEAFF. In DNA form, the CDR3 reads TGTGCCAGCAGCCCCCATGTTGGGCAGAAGAACACTGAAGCTTTCTTT.

The V gene is TRBV11-2, the J gene TRBJ2-4; perhaps TRBD2 as D (5 bases). The CDR3 is 15 residues long. V was trimmed by 5 bases and J by 5 bases, leaving 16 bases between them. The germline gives CDR1 SGHAT, CDR2 FQNNGV. The CDR3 here is CASSLEGLSENIQYF. In DNA, the CDR3 is TGTGCCAGCAGCCTCGAAGGACTCTCGGAAAACATTCAGTACTTC.

The V call is TRBV9, the J call TRBJ2-7, with D possibly being TRBD1 or TRBD2 (6 bases each). Trimming took off 4 bases at V and 3 bases at J, with 14 bases between the two ends. There are 14 residues in the CDR3. Germline CDR1 SGDLS, CDR2 YYNGEE. The CDR3 DNA sequence: TGTGCCAGCAGCCTGGGGGGACACCTCTACGAGCAGTACTTC. This translates into CASSLGGHLYEQYF.